The TCR beta chain described here comes from a study of technical replicates of blood from several donors. Libraries were prepared by immunoSEQ multiplex PCR; TCRdb keeps only in-frame clonotypes and omits some of them. This table holds 65,000 to 90,000 clones, just over 90% found once. The source material was T cells isolated from PBMCs. This receptor was obtained from a human donor in good health.

The CDR3 region has the DNA TGTGCCAGTAGTCGTGACAGGTATTCACCGTACCAGTACTTC. It yields the protein CASSRDRYSPYQYF. V usage is TRBV19 and J usage is TRBJ2-7, with D possibly matching TRBD1 (6 bases). The CDR3 length is 14 residues. Per germline, CDR1 LNHDA and CDR2 SQIVND (reference sequence). V was shortened by 5 bases and J by 10 bases, with 21 bases between the two germline ends.